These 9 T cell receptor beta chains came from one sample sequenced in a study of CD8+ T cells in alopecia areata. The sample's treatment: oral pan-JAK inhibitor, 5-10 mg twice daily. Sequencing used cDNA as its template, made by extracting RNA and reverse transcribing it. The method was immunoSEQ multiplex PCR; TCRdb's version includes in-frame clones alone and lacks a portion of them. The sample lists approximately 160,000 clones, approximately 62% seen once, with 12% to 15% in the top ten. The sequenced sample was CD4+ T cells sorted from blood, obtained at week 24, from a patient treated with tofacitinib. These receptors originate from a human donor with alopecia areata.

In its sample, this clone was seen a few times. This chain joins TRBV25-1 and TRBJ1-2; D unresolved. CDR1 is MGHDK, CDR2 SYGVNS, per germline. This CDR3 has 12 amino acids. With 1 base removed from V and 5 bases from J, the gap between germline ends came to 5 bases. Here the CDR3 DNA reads TGTGCCAGCAGTGAATGGGATTATGGCTACACCTTC. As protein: CASSEWDYGYTF.

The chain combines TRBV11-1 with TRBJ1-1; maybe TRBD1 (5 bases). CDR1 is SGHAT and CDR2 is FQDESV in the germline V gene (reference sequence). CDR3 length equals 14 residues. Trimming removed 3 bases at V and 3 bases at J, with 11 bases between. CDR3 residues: CASSLLRGDTEAFF. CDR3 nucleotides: TGTGCCAGCAGCTTGCTCCGAGGGGACACTGAAGCTTTCTTT.

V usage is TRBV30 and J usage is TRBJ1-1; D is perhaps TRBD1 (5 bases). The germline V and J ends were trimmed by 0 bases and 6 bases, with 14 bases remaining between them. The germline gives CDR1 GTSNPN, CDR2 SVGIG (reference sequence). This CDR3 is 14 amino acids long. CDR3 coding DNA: TGTGCCTGGAGTGTACCCCAGATGGGGGCTGAAGCTTTCTTT. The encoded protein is CAWSVPQMGAEAFF.

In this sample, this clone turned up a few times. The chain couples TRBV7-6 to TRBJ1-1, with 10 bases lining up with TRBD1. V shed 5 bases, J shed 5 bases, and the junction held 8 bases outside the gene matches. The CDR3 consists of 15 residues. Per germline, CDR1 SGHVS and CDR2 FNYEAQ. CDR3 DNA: TGTGCCAGCAGCGCGACAGGGGGCCAAGGGACTGAAGCTTTCTTT. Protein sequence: CASSATGGQGTEAFF.

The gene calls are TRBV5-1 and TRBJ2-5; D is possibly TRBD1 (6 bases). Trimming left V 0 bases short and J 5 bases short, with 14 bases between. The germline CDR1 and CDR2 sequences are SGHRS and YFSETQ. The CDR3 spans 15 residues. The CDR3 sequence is CASSLAGDTRETQYF. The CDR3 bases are TGCGCCAGCAGCTTGGCCGGGGACACACGGGAGACCCAGTACTTC.

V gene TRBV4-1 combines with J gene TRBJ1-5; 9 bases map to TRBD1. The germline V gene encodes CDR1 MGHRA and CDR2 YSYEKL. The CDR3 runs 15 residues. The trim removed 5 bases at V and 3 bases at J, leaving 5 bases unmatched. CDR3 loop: CASSVRDRDNQPQHF. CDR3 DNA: TGCGCCAGCAGCGTCCGGGACAGGGACAATCAGCCCCAGCATTTT.

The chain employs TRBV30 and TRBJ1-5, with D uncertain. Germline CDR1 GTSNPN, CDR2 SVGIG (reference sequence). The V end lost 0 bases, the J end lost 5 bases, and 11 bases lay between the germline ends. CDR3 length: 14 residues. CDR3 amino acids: CAWSVRGSYQPQHF. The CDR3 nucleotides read TGTGCCTGGAGTGTACGAGGGTCTTATCAGCCCCAGCATTTT.

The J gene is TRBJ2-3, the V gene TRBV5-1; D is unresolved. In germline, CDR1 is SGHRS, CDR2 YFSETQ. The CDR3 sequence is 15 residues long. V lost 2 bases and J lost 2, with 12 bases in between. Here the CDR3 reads CASSFRGPYTDTQYF. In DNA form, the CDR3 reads TGCGCCAGCAGCTTTCGTGGCCCATACACAGATACGCAGTATTTT.

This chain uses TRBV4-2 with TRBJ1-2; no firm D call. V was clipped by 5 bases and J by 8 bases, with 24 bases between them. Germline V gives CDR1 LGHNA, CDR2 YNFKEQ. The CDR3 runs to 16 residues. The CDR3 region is CASSLGPMEVKPGYTF. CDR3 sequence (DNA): TGTGCCAGCAGCTTGGGCCCGATGGAAGTGAAACCAGGCTACACCTTC.